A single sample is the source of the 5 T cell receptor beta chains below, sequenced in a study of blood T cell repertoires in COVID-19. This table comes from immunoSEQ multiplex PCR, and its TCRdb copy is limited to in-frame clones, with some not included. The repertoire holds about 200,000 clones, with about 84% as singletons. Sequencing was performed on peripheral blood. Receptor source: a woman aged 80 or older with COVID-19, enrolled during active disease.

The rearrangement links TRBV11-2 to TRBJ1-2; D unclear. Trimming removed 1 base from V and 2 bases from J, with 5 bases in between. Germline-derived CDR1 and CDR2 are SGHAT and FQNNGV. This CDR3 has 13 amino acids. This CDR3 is CASSLGLNYGYTF. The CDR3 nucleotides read TGTGCCAGCAGCTTAGGGCTGAACTATGGCTACACCTTC.

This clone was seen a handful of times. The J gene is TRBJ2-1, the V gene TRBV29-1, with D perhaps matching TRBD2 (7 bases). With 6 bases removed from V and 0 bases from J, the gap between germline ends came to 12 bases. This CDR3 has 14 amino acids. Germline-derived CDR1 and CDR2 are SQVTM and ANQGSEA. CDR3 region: CSVCRGASYNEQFF. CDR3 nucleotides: TGCAGCGTGTGCCGGGGGGCCTCCTACAATGAGCAGTTCTTC.

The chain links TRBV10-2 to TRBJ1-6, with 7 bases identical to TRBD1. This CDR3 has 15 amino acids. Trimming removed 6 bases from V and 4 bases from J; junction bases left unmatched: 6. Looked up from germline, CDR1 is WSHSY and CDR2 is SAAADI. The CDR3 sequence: CASSWGQSYNSPLHF. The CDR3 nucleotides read TGCGCCAGCAGCTGGGGACAGAGTTATAATTCACCCCTCCACTTT.

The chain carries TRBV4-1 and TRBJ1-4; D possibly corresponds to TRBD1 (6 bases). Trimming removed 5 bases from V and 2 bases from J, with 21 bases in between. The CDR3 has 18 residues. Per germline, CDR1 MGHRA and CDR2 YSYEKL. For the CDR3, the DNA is TGCGCCAGCAGCTTATCGGGGGGCTCGCCCGTCACTAATGAAAAACTGTTTTTT. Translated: CASSLSGGSPVTNEKLFF.

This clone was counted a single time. As DNA, the CDR3 is TGTGCCAGCAGCCAAGACTATCTTTCCTCTGGGGCCAACGTCCTGACTTTC. It codes for CASSQDYLSSGANVLTF. V is TRBV4-2 and J is TRBJ2-6; D is ambiguous. Trimming pared 0 bases from V and 0 bases from J, leaving 9 bases between. Germline CDR1 and CDR2: LGHNA and YNFKEQ. The CDR3 totals 17 residues.